This entry is about one TCR beta chain. Its target is unknown. Individuals who donated were healthy Caucasians from Russia aged roughly 6 to 100. Combining a sample-barcoded 5' primer with a J-beta primer mix, a second PCR ran for about 6 to 12 cycles. Unique molecular identifiers of 12 random nucleotides labeled each cDNA. MiXCR, run by TCRdb on the 5' RACE reads, gives a single entry per CDR3 protein. The profile shows approximately 600,000 distinct CDR3 sequences, roughly 50% of them singletons. Germline CDR1 is DFQATT and CDR2 is SNEGSKA (reference sequence). After removal of 0 bases from V and 5 bases from J, the junction contained 9 bases not matched to a gene. The CDR3 runs to 15 residues. This sample was taken from a study of blood T cells in healthy people across ages. Findings and limits, study-wide: A roughly linear age-dependent decrease characterized TCR beta diversity per million T cells. Unsorted PBMC input precluded a conclusive naive versus antigen-experienced comparison.

The sequence was obtained from a man between 60 and 70 years old in good health. Sequencing was performed on blood. The rearrangement joins TRBV20-1 to TRBJ2-5, with 7 bases aligning to TRBD1. The CDR3 sequence: CSARETGPPRETQYF. The CDR3 DNA follows: TGCAGTGCTAGAGAGACAGGGCCCCCGAGGGAGACCCAGTACTTC.